One sample yielded the 13 T cell receptor beta chains listed below, sequenced in a study of cytomegalovirus exposure and HLA in healthy donors. PCR primers comprised 60 Vbeta and 13 Jbeta primers. The method was immunoSEQ multiplex PCR; TCRdb's version includes in-frame clones alone and lacks a portion of them. This table has about 160,000 clones, around 77% appearing once. Material: PBMCs. These receptors were obtained from a man aged 45-65 years in good health and CMV-seropositive.

This clone was observed once. V gene TRBV4-1 combines with J gene TRBJ1-3; no definite D call. The CDR3 length is 15 residues. V was pared by 0 bases and J by 0 bases, with 6 bases between. Germline CDR1 and CDR2: MGHRA and YSYEKL. CDR3 nucleotide sequence: TGCGCCAGCAGCCAAGAAACAGCCTCTGGAAACACCATATATTTT. Residues: CASSQETASGNTIYF.

This chain links TRBV7-2 with TRBJ2-3; 10 bases line up with TRBD1. Trimming cost V 5 bases and J 4 bases; bases outside gene matches: 3. The CDR3 has 14 amino acids. Germline-derived CDR1 and CDR2 are SGHTA and FQGNSA. The CDR3 is CASSLGTGADTQYF. CDR3 DNA: TGTGCCAGCAGCCTAGGGACAGGGGCAGATACGCAGTATTTT. Filled out from reference TRBV7-2 and TRBJ2-3, the complete variable domain reads GAGVSQSPSNKVTEKGKDVELRCDPISGHTALYWYRQSLGQGLEFLIYFQGNSAPDKSGLPSDRFSAERTGGSVSTLTIQRTQQEDSAVYLCASSLGTGADTQYFGPGTRLTVL.

This chain connects TRBV5-4 to TRBJ2-3, with 10 bases that match TRBD2. This CDR3 comprises 17 residues. The germline V gene encodes CDR1 SGHNT and CDR2 YYREEE (reference sequence). V shed 0 bases, J shed 4 bases, and the junction held 8 bases outside the gene matches. The CDR3 nucleotides are TGTGCCAGCAGCTTGGAAAGCGGGGGGGCCTCGCCAGATACGCAGTATTTT. It translates to CASSLESGGASPDTQYF.

V is TRBV25-1 and J is TRBJ1-1; possible D gene TRBD1, 6 bases. Trimming stripped 1 base from V and 4 bases from J, with 13 bases between. The germline gives CDR1 MGHDK, CDR2 SYGVNS. The CDR3 spans 15 residues. The CDR3: CASSEWTGGATEAFF. The DNA of the CDR3 is TGTGCCAGCAGTGAATGGACCGGGGGGGCCACTGAAGCTTTCTTT. The variable domain in full, with the rest retrieved from reference TRBV25-1 and TRBJ1-1, is EADIYQTPRYLVIGTGKKITLECSQTMGHDKMYWYQQDPGMELHLIHYSYGVNSTEKGDLSSESTVSRIRTEHFPLTLESARPSHTSQYLCASSEWTGGATEAFFGQGTRLTVV.

This chain connects TRBV6-1 to TRBJ2-1; the D gene is possibly TRBD1 (5 bases). Between the trimmed V and J ends, which lost 1 base and 9 bases, there was a span of 13 bases. Germline values: CDR1 MNHNS, CDR2 SASEGT. The CDR3 sequence is 14 residues long. The CDR3 DNA reads TGTGCCAGCAGTGAAGTAGCAGGGCTACTTGAGCAGTTCTTC. It yields the protein CASSEVAGLLEQFF.

V and J are TRBV19 and TRBJ1-4; weak D call: TRBD1 (6 bases). Deletions cut 6 bases from V and 5 bases from J, with 16 bases between. The germline V gene has CDR1 LNHDA and CDR2 SQIVND (reference sequence). The CDR3 covers 15 residues. As DNA, the CDR3 is TGTGCCAGTAGCCGAAGGGGGGGGAAAAATGAAAAACTGTTTTTT. This codes for CASSRRGGKNEKLFF.

V is TRBV28 and J is TRBJ2-3; D not certain. V lost 1 base and J 6 bases, leaving 8 bases between the germline ends. CDR3 length: 13 amino acids. Germline V gene data show CDR1 as MDHEN and CDR2 as SYDVKM. CDR3 nucleotide sequence: TGTGCCAGCAGTTTATCAGGTTGGGATACGCAGTATTTT. This encodes CASSLSGWDTQYF.

The chain links TRBV5-1 to TRBJ2-2, with 8 bases identical to TRBD2. CDR1 and CDR2 (germline): SGHRS, YFSETQ. V was pared by 2 bases and J by 4 bases, with 4 bases of the junction left unmatched. This CDR3 spans 15 amino acids. Here the CDR3 reads CASSLAGDTTGELFF. In DNA form, the CDR3 reads TGCGCCAGCAGCTTAGCGGGGGACACCACCGGGGAGCTGTTTTTT.

This clone was detected a few times. The chain is built from TRBV7-2 and TRBJ2-7; a possible D gene is TRBD2 (6 bases). In germline, CDR1 is SGHTA, CDR2 FQGNSA. V lost 4 bases and J lost 4, with 17 bases in between. The length of the CDR3 is 15 residues. CDR3 sequence (DNA): TGTGCCAGCAGCTCATCCGTGCCGGGGAGGTACGAGCAGTACTTC. Translated: CASSSSVPGRYEQYF.

The CDR3 DNA follows: TGTGCCAGCAGTGGGCTAGCCCACACAGATACGCAGTATTTT. This codes for CASSGLAHTDTQYF. The rearrangement uses TRBV6-1 and TRBJ2-3, with D possibly matching TRBD2 (5 bases). The CDR3 has 14 residues. V was trimmed by 4 bases and J by 2 bases, leaving 10 bases between them. From germline, CDR1 is MNHNS and CDR2 SASEGT.

The V gene is TRBV27, the J gene TRBJ1-1; 8 bases align to TRBD1. After removal of 5 bases from V and 5 bases from J, the junction contained 10 bases not matched to a gene. The CDR3 spans 15 residues. CDR1 and CDR2 (germline): MNHEY, SMNVEV (reference sequence). As DNA, the CDR3 is TGTGCCAGCAGTCAAAGGCGGACAGGGAGTACTGAAGCTTTCTTT. Translating gives CASSQRRTGSTEAFF.

In regard to this clone: Other nucleotide sequences in the sample specify the same CDR3. The chain combines TRBV19 with TRBJ1-2; a possible D gene is TRBD1 (5 bases). The V gene lost 4 bases and the J gene lost 5 bases, with 11 bases spanning the gap. The V gene's germline CDR1 is LNHDA and CDR2 SQIVND (reference sequence). This CDR3 has 13 residues. For the CDR3, the DNA is TGTGCCAGTAGTAGGGGGGGAGATTATGGCTACACCTTC. Encoded protein: CASSRGGDYGYTF.

The J gene is TRBJ1-5, the V gene TRBV6-5; TRBD1 agrees at 8 bases. V lost 2 bases, J lost 4 bases, and 1 base stayed unmatched. CDR1 MNHEY and CDR2 SVGAGI come from the germline V gene. This CDR3 has 14 residues. CDR3 sequence: CASSYRTGNQPQHF. As DNA, the CDR3 is TGTGCCAGCAGTTACAGGACAGGGAATCAGCCCCAGCATTTT.